This record concerns one TCR beta chain sequence. Its matching antigen is unknown. RNA transcripts were the source from which TCR beta CDR3 regions were amplified. The workflow started with a first-round RT-PCR run with HTBI primers and then moved on to a second-round multiplex PCR. TCRdb processed the multiplex PCR reads anew with MiXCR; each CDR3 protein has one entry. The table has about 590,000 distinct CDR3 sequences, about 40% seen once. CDR3 size: 13 residues. Germline CDR1 is GTSNPN and CDR2 is SVGIG (reference sequence). Trimming cost V 0 bases and J 1 base, with 4 bases left between them. Orbital computed tomography, thyroid ultrasound, TRAb, serum thyroxine and clinical symptoms formed the basis of diagnosis. The sample belongs to a study of Graves' ophthalmopathy and Graves' hyperthyroidism. Study-wide findings and caveats: With roughly 69% sensitivity and about 78% specificity, the model predicted ophthalmopathy progression.

The receptor's source is an adult man with Graves' hyperthyroidism. The chain is built from TRBV30 and TRBJ1-5; no clear D. The sequenced sample consisted of peripheral blood or thyroid tissue (not recorded which). DNA for the CDR3: TGTGCCTGGAGTGTTCAGAGCAATCAGCCCCAGCATTTT. It translates to CAWSVQSNQPQHF.